The T cell receptor (beta chain) described here comes from a study of immune characterization of retroperitoneal liposarcoma. In TCRdb, the PCR reads were re-called with MiXCR into one record per CDR3 protein. The sample includes more than 9,000 distinct CDR3 sequences, roughly 35% of them seen just once. This clonotype was seen a few times. The CDR3 loop spans 14 amino acids. The germline V and J ends were trimmed by 1 base and 8 bases, with 12 bases remaining between them. The sequence was obtained from a female donor with retroperitoneal liposarcoma. The sample consisted of tumor tissue. The chain has TRBV12-3 or TRBV12-4 and TRBJ1-3; D may be TRBD1 (5 bases). As DNA, the CDR3 is TGTGCCAGCAGTTTAGACTCAAGGGGTCACACCATATATTTT. It encodes CASSLDSRGHTIYF.